This T cell receptor (beta chain) appears in the sequencing data of a study of blood T cell repertoires in COVID-19. Study summary: The United States, Italy and Spain supplied acute and convalescent COVID-19 samples. Sources were T cells, B-cell-depleted T cells, or PBMCs; the material itself was cDNA or gDNA.

In the original workflow: Amplified reference gene primers provided the basis for estimating nucleated cell counts. Measured with immunoSEQ multiplex PCR; TCRdb has only the in-frame clones, and not every one. V, J and clone size are those of that table, while D and trimming were read from the DNA. The sample yields 80,000 to 90,000 clones, approximately 86% seen once. This CDR3 spans 14 amino acids. V gave up 0 bases and J gave up 10 bases; unmatched junction bases: 3. Germline loops: CDR1 LGHDT, CDR2 YNNKEL (reference sequence). The chain is built from TRBV3-1 (or the pseudogene TRBV3-2) and TRBJ2-1; 10 bases agree with TRBD2. The sample taken for sequencing was peripheral blood. The source is a woman aged 80 or over with COVID-19, enrolled during active disease. The CDR3 here is CASSQDTSGDEQFF. In nucleotides, the CDR3 is TGTGCCAGCAGCCAAGACACTAGCGGGGACGAGCAGTTCTTC.